The 20 T cell receptor beta chains reported below all come from one sample, sequenced in a study of blood T cells in healthy people across ages. Together with a sample-barcoded 5' primer, a J-beta primer mix was included in a second PCR lasting about 6 to 11 cycles. A single record per CDR3 protein comes from TCRdb applying MiXCR to the 5' RACE reads. The sample consists of hundreds of thousands of distinct CDR3 sequences, about 40% of them appearing once. Sequencing was done on a sample of blood. Every receptor here comes from a woman aged 60-70 years in good health.

This clonotype was recorded a few times. This chain uses TRBV3-1 with TRBJ2-5; 9 bases map to TRBD1. The CDR3 is 15 residues long. V trimming: 3 bases; J trimming: 6 bases; junction bases outside the gene matches: 8. The V gene's germline CDR1 is LGHDT and CDR2 YNNKEL (reference sequence). CDR3 in amino acids: CASSQATGGFKTQYF. The CDR3, as DNA: TGTGCCAGCAGCCAGGCCACAGGGGGCTTCAAGACCCAGTACTTC.

Only a few counts were recorded for this clonotype. The V call is TRBV20-1, the J call TRBJ2-3; 9 nucleotides line up with TRBD2. Trimming removed 2 bases from V and 5 bases from J; junction bases left unmatched: 11. Germline loops: CDR1 DFQATT, CDR2 SNEGSKA (reference sequence). The CDR3 sequence is 16 residues long. CDR3 in amino acids: CSARPPQRGVKDTQYF. The CDR3 DNA is TGCAGTGCTAGACCCCCCCAGCGGGGGGTCAAAGATACGCAGTATTTT.

This clonotype was observed many times. V is TRBV12-3 or TRBV12-4 and J is TRBJ2-5; possible D gene TRBD2, 6 bases. V lost 6 bases, J lost 2 bases, and 10 bases lay in between. The CDR3 length is 13 residues. The CDR3 here is CASRSGTQETQYF. The CDR3 region has the DNA TGTGCCAGCAGGTCCGGGACTCAAGAGACCCAGTACTTC.

The CDR3 DNA follows: TGTGCCAGCAGCCCTCGGGGACTAGCGGGGGGGTTCAATGAGCAGTACTTC. Protein sequence: CASSPRGLAGGFNEQYF. The chain uses TRBV3-1 and TRBJ2-7; 16 bases fit TRBD2. The germline CDR1 and CDR2 sequences are LGHDT and YNNKEL (reference sequence). Losses at the gene ends were 4 bases for V and 7 bases for J; bases not matched to a gene: 10. The CDR3 length is 17 residues.

The V gene is TRBV28, the J gene TRBJ2-7; D is possibly TRBD2 (5 bases). This CDR3 has 15 amino acids. Germline CDR1 reads MDHEN; CDR2 reads SYDVKM. Between the trimmed V and J ends, which lost 4 bases and 0 bases, there was a span of 13 bases. The CDR3 DNA sequence: TGTGCCAGCAGTTCGAGTAGCGCGAGCTCCTACGAGCAGTACTTC. Protein sequence: CASSSSSASSYEQYF. The full variable domain, rest sourced from reference TRBV28 and TRBJ2-7, is DVKVTQSSRYLVKRTGEKVFLECVQDMDHENMFWYRQDPGLGLRLIYFSYDVKMKEKGDIPEGYSVSREKKERFSLILESASTNQTSMYLCASSSSSASSYEQYFGPGTRLTVT.

This chain uses TRBV20-1 with TRBJ2-5; 9 bases map to TRBD1. Trimming cost V 0 bases and J 2 bases; bases outside gene matches: 7. Germline-derived CDR1 and CDR2 are DFQATT and SNEGSKA (reference sequence). The CDR3 is 16 amino acids. As DNA, the CDR3 is TGCAGTGCTAGAGATAGAGGGACAGGGCATCAAGAGACCCAGTACTTC. Encoded protein: CSARDRGTGHQETQYF.

The chain links TRBV2 to TRBJ2-5, with a possible D match to TRBD2 (6 bases). Germline V lookup: CDR1 SNHLY, CDR2 FYNNEI. The CDR3 is 13 amino acids. Trimming removed 6 bases from V and 2 bases from J, with 10 bases in between. CDR3 DNA sequence: TGTGCCAGCAGGCGGGACCGACAAGAGACCCAGTACTTC. Protein sequence: CASRRDRQETQYF.

This clonotype came up a few times. This chain links TRBV21-1 with TRBJ1-1. TRBV21-1 is termed a pseudogene. The CDR3 extends over 14 amino acids. In DNA form, the CDR3 reads TGTGCCAGCAGCAAAGGTGAGGGAAACACTGAAGCTTTCTTT. Protein sequence: CASSKGEGNTEAFF.

Ten or more counts support this clonotype. The rearrangement links TRBV29-1 to TRBJ1-6; 8 bases align to TRBD1. The germline V gene has CDR1 SQVTM and CDR2 ANQGSEA. The junction had 4 bases not matched to a gene; V was cut back by 4 bases and J by 8 bases. The CDR3 covers 13 residues. Here the CDR3 reads CSVAETGDSPLHF. As DNA, the CDR3 is TGCAGCGTTGCTGAGACAGGGGATTCACCCCTCCACTTT.

This clonotype occurred a few times. The CDR3 spells CASSLSVVGGYTF. The CDR3 DNA reads TGTGCCAGCAGTTTATCCGTCGTAGGGGGCTACACCTTC. The rearrangement links TRBV27 to TRBJ1-2; no clear D. From germline, CDR1 is MNHEY and CDR2 SMNVEV (reference sequence). V lost 0 bases, J lost 8 bases, and 10 bases lay in between. The CDR3 is 13 amino acids.

Regarding this clonotype: Germline is not matched at one junction end, which may reflect a read error. The chain recombines TRBV7-6 with TRBJ2-3, with 15 nucleotides matching TRBD2. The CDR3 is made up of 21 amino acids. Germline lookup yields CDR1 SGHVS and CDR2 FNYEAQ. DNA for the CDR3: TGTGCCAGCAGCCCGCGGACTAGCGGGAGGGACCTGCCCGACATCACAGATACGCGGTATTTT. It specifies CASSPRTSGRDLPDITDTRYF.

This clonotype was counted only a few times. This rearrangement joins TRBV20-1 to TRBJ2-7; D perhaps matches TRBD1 (5 bases). The CDR3 is 12 amino acids. Looked up from germline, CDR1 is DFQATT and CDR2 is SNEGSKA (reference sequence). Trimming shortened V by 3 bases and J by 2 bases, and 8 bases separated the two germline ends. CDR3 residues: CSARDNAYEQYF. The CDR3 DNA reads TGCAGTGCTAGGGACAACGCCTACGAGCAGTACTTC.

This clonotype was recorded a few times. The chain joins TRBV11-2 to TRBJ2-1; D possibly corresponds to TRBD2 (6 bases). Trimming stripped 5 bases from V and 7 bases from J, with 9 bases between. Germline assignment: CDR1 SGHAT and CDR2 FQNNGV. The CDR3 has 12 residues. CDR3 region: CASSRLVNEQFF. In DNA, the CDR3 is TGTGCCAGCAGCAGACTAGTAAATGAGCAGTTCTTC. The full variable domain, with the rest looked up from reference TRBV11-2 and TRBJ2-1, is EAGVAQSPRYKIIEKRQSVAFWCNPISGHATLYWYQQILGQGPKLLIQFQNNGVVDDSQLPKDRFSAERLKGVDSTLKIQPAKLEDSAVYLCASSRLVNEQFFGPGTRLTVL.

The chain's CDR3 is CASSPRTSLAGADTQYF. CDR3 sequence (DNA): TGTGCCAGCTCACCACGAACCTCACTAGCGGGAGCAGATACGCAGTATTTT. The chain has TRBV18 and TRBJ2-3; TRBD2 matches at 11 bases. The V segment lost 1 base and the J segment 4 bases; nucleotides outside the gene matches: 7. CDR3 length: 17 residues. CDR1 is KGHSH and CDR2 is LQKENI in the germline V gene.

The CDR3 here is CASSLQGPLLNTEAFF. CDR3 coding DNA: TGTGCCAGCAGTCTACAGGGGCCCCTGTTGAACACTGAAGCTTTCTTT. V is TRBV5-6 and J is TRBJ1-1, with 7 bases matching TRBD1. CDR3 length: 16 amino acids. Germline V lookup: CDR1 SGHDT, CDR2 YYEEEE. Trimming at V came to 5 bases and at J to 0 bases, leaving 10 bases not matched to a gene.

This clonotype was observed a handful of times. The rearrangement uses TRBV2 and TRBJ2-3, with TRBD2 identical over 8 bases. This CDR3 region has 15 residues. Germline lookup yields CDR1 SNHLY and CDR2 FYNNEI. Trimming cost V 8 bases and J 0 bases; bases outside gene matches: 7. The CDR3 DNA follows: TGTGCCAGCCTACCAGCGGGGGTTAGCACAGATACGCAGTATTTT. Its translation is CASLPAGVSTDTQYF. Together with reference TRBV2 and TRBJ2-3, the CDR3 gives the full variable domain: EPEVTQTPSHQVTQMGQEVILRCVPISNHLYFYWYRQILGQKVEFLVSFYNNEISEKSEIFDDQFSVERPDGSNFTLKIRSTKLEDSAMYFCASLPAGVSTDTQYFGPGTRLTVL.

This clonotype was picked up a small number of times. The V call is TRBV6-2 or TRBV6-3, the J call TRBJ2-6; no clear D gene. In germline, CDR1 is MNHEY, CDR2 SVGEGT. V was cut by 7 bases and J by 4 bases, with 8 bases left in between. This CDR3 contains 13 residues. CDR3 sequence reads: CASTLAGANVLTF. In DNA, the CDR3 is TGTGCCAGCACCCTCGCCGGGGCCAACGTCCTGACTTTC.

The chain combines TRBV4-1 with TRBJ2-5, with D possibly matching TRBD2 (6 bases). The CDR3 has 15 amino acids. Germline CDR1 MGHRA, CDR2 YSYEKL. Trimming took off 4 bases at V and 5 bases at J, with 17 bases between the two ends. The DNA for the CDR3 is TGCGCCAGCAGCCGGGGAGGTGTGGACGTGGAGACCCAGTACTTC. The encoded protein is CASSRGGVDVETQYF.

The chain combines TRBV7-9 with TRBJ1-1; possibly TRBD1 for D (5 bases). Germline CDR1 SEHNR, CDR2 FQNEAQ (reference sequence). The CDR3 sequence is 14 residues long. V lost 3 bases, J lost 5 bases, and 13 bases lay in between. As DNA, the CDR3 is TGTGCCAGCAGCTTTCAGGGAGGAAGGACTGAAGCTTTCTTT. This codes for CASSFQGGRTEAFF.

This clonotype appeared many times. CDR3 coding DNA: TGTGCCAGCAGTCCCCAGGGGTTTAGCGGGGGGGCCGCATACAATGAGCAGTTCTTC. Its translation: CASSPQGFSGGAAYNEQFF. The chain uses TRBV12-3 or TRBV12-4 and TRBJ2-1; 11 positions match TRBD2. The CDR3 has 19 amino acids. The V and J ends lost 5 bases and 4 bases, in that order; junction bases with no gene match: 16.